This TCR beta chain was identified during a study of blood T cell repertoires in COVID-19. Turning to the study itself: Researchers got acute and convalescent COVID-19 samples from the United States, Italy and Spain. T cells, B-cell-depleted T cells, or PBMCs provided the cDNA or gDNA that served as material.

Here immunoSEQ multiplex PCR was the method, and the copy in TCRdb shows in-frame clones only, minus some. The top ten clones hold about 8% of a sample with 120,000 or so clones, about 86% of them seen once. The CDR3 totals 13 residues. CDR1 is SGHAT and CDR2 is FQNNGV in the germline V gene. Trimming shortened V by 5 bases and J by 7 bases, and 12 bases separated the two germline ends. This sequence was found in a man aged 65 to 79 who had recovered from COVID-19. Sequenced sample: peripheral blood. The chain uses TRBV11-2 and TRBJ2-1; D is perhaps TRBD1 (5 bases). CDR3 sequence (DNA): TGTGCCAGCAGCAAGGGGCCCGCGAATGAGCAGTTCTTC. Its translation is CASSKGPANEQFF.